This TCR beta chain was documented in a study of OX40 agonist ivuxolimab in advanced cancers. Germline CDR1 is LNHDA and CDR2 is SQIVND (reference sequence). Trimming took 6 bases from V and 3 from J; bases not matched to a gene: 6. The CDR3 contains 14 residues. The data were produced by immunoSEQ multiplex PCR, yet TCRdb's version contains in-frame clones alone and is incomplete. Among roughly 53,000 clones listed, 85% to 95% were seen once. The TCR originated in an adult with an advanced solid tumor such as melanoma, head and neck, liver or kidney cancer. The chain employs TRBV19 and TRBJ1-1, with 8 bases fitting TRBD1. The sample was CD4+ or CD8+ T cells sorted from blood, taken in a trial of the OX40 agonist ivuxolimab. The CDR3 sequence is CASRNRGADTEAFF. For the CDR3, the DNA is TGTGCCAGTAGGAACAGGGGGGCCGACACTGAAGCTTTCTTT.